This TCR beta chain was recovered during a study of T cell responses to AZD1222 COVID-19 vaccine. Samples with a second dose at about 4 or about 12 weeks were pooled together. From germline, CDR1 is MNHGY and CDR2 SAAAGT. The CDR3 runs 14 residues. V was clipped by 6 bases and J by 7 bases, with 15 bases between them. The study's findings and limits: The donor cohort was predominantly white British with a female majority, and clonal diversity may have been underestimated.

Assay: immunoSEQ multiplex PCR; the TCRdb copy retains only in-frame clones and omits some. The table lists 95,000 to 150,000 clones, 80% to 95% of them singletons. Turning to this clone: Its target is unknown.

The rearrangement uses TRBV6-8 and TRBJ2-2, with unresolved D. The sequencing used peripheral blood, collected 28 days after the second AZD1222 dose. The sequence was obtained from an adult who received the AZD1222 COVID-19 vaccine. CDR3 sequence reads: CASSLDSFGGELFF. The CDR3 nucleotides read TGTGCCAGCAGCCTAGACTCCTTCGGCGGGGAGCTGTTTTTT.